This TCR beta chain is drawn from a study of T cell changes during pregnancy in multiple sclerosis. Profiled with immunoSEQ multiplex PCR; TCRdb holds only in-frame clones, not every one. The repertoire holds tens of thousands of clones, with roughly nine tenths as singletons. The junction had 5 bases not matched to a gene; V was cut back by 2 bases and J by 7 bases. Germline V lookup: CDR1 SGHDN, CDR2 FVKESK. This CDR3 contains 15 residues. Here the sequenced sample was peripheral blood, taken in the third trimester of pregnancy. The chain recombines TRBV14 with TRBJ2-7, with 13 nucleotides matching TRBD2. The sequence derives from a female donor with multiple sclerosis, enrolled in a pregnancy study. CDR3 DNA sequence: TGTGCCAGCAGCCAACTTGGACTAGCGGGAGTAGAGCAGTACTTC. As protein: CASSQLGLAGVEQYF.